This T cell receptor (beta chain) was identified during a study of T cell responses to AZD1222 COVID-19 vaccine. Whole-study context: Researchers grouped second doses given at about 4 or about 12 weeks into one pool.

The CDR3 has 14 residues. Germline CDR1 reads SGDLS; CDR2 reads YYNGEE. The V and J ends lost 0 bases and 9 bases respectively, with 15 bases between them. Assay used: immunoSEQ multiplex PCR; TCRdb lists only in-frame clones, some missing. The sample includes over 65,000 clones, roughly 80% of them seen just once. For this clone: The target antigen is unknown.

Study outcomes and limitations: Just six AZD1222 recipients tested seropositive at baseline. The span of vaccine-associated CD4 TCRs extended across spike, with dominance at 160-218 and 743-854. Donors were chiefly white British, with a greater number of females, and clonal diversity was perhaps underestimated.

The sequencing here drew on peripheral blood, taken on day 0 of AZD1222 vaccination. The source is an adult in good health. The gene calls are TRBV9 and TRBJ1-1; D remains unclear. CDR3 loop: CASSVDPLTSQAFF. CDR3 nucleotides: TGTGCCAGCAGCGTAGATCCCCTGACGTCTCAAGCTTTCTTT.